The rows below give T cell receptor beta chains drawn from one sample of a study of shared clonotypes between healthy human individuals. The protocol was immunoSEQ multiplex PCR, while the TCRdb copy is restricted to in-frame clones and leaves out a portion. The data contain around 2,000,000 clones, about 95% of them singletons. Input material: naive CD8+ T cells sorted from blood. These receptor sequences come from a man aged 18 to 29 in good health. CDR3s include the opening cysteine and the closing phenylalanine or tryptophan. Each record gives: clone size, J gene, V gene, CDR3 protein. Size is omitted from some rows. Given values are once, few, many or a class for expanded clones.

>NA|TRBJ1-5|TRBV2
CASSPGTLEQPQHF
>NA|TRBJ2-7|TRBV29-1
CSVEVDTSYEQYF
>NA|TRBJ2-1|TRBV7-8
CASSPGLSSYNEQFF
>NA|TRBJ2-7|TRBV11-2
CASSEGPTYEQYF
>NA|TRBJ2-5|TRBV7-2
CASSWGGGREGHKETQYF
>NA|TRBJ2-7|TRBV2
CASSEQGTVYSGEQYF
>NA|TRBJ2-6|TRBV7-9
CASSLFVGGGANVLTF
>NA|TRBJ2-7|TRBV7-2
CASSFLGQAYEQYF
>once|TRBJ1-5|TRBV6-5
CASRSSTQPQHF
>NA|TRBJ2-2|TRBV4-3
CASSPWTSGHTGELFF
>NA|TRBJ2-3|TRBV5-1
CASSLDGSSDTQYF
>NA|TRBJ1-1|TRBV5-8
CASSLGLGGAMTEAFF
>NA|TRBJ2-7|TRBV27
CASSVSAGTSLYEQYF
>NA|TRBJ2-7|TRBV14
CASSQDPRGPLFEQYF
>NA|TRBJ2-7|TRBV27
CASSLSASESYEQYF
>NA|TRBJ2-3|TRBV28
CASRQGRSSTDTQYF
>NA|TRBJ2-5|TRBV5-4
CASSLAIAGGPQETQYF
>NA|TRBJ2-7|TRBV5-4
CASSLGDLAAEQYF
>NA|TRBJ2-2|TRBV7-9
CASSLNPGTGELFF